The 20 T cell receptor beta chains listed next were all sequenced from one sample in a study of Graves' ophthalmopathy and Graves' hyperthyroidism. From RNA, the CDR3 regions of TCR beta chains were amplified and sequenced. RT-PCR in the first round used HTBI primers; a second-round multiplex PCR followed. TCRdb re-analysed the multiplex PCR reads in MiXCR, keeping a single row per CDR3 protein. The repertoire holds about 1.1 million distinct CDR3 sequences, 36% seen once, with around 10% in the top ten. The specimen sequenced was peripheral blood or thyroid tissue (not recorded which). Receptor source: an adult man with Graves' hyperthyroidism.

This clonotype was observed many times. V and J are TRBV4-1 and TRBJ1-5; no reliable D call. With 0 bases removed from V and 4 bases from J, the gap between germline ends came to 10 bases. Germline V gene data show CDR1 as MGHRA and CDR2 as YSYEKL. The CDR3 spans 15 residues. CDR3 region: CASSQDQRENQPQHF. CDR3 sequence (DNA): TGCGCCAGCAGCCAAGATCAGAGGGAAAATCAGCCCCAGCATTTT.

The V call is TRBV15, the J call TRBJ2-6; D ambiguous. The germline V and J ends were trimmed by 1 base and 3 bases, with 7 bases remaining between them. Germline V CDR1 and CDR2: LNHNV, YYDKDF (reference sequence). This CDR3 contains 15 residues. The CDR3 DNA reads TGTGCCACCAGCAGAGTGGTGGGTGGGGCCAACGTCCTGACTTTC. This codes for CATSRVVGGANVLTF. Full variable domain (remainder filled in from reference TRBV15 and TRBJ2-6): DAMVIQNPRYQVTQFGKPVTLSCSQTLNHNVMYWYQQKSSQAPKLLFHYYDKDFNNEADTPDNFQSRRPNTSFCFLDIRSPGLGDTAMYLCATSRVVGGANVLTFGAGSRLTVL.

The chain links TRBV25-1 to TRBJ1-1; D gene unclear. The V and J ends lost 5 bases and 0 bases respectively, with 10 bases between them. The length of the CDR3 is 14 residues. Germline V gives CDR1 MGHDK, CDR2 SYGVNS. CDR3 protein: CASSLYTMNTEAFF. The CDR3 DNA sequence: TGTGCCAGCAGTTTATACACCATGAACACTGAAGCTTTCTTT.

In the case of this clonotype: This clone may be a read error of a much larger clone one base away. It is likely a read error, because the conserved phenylalanine at the end of the CDR3 is missing. V and J are TRBV20-1 and TRBJ1-2; 9 bases align to TRBD1. Germline CDR1 and CDR2: DFQATT and SNEGSKA (reference sequence). This CDR3 is built from 13 residues. The J segment lost 4 bases and the V segment lost 6 bases, leaving 6 bases of the junction unmatched. In DNA, the CDR3 is TGCAGTGCGGTTGAGACAGGGGGCTATGGCTACACCCTC. This gives the protein CSAVETGGYGYTL.

The chain couples TRBV29-1 to TRBJ2-5; 11 bases map to TRBD1. V dropped 8 bases and J dropped 5; count of bases not matched to a gene: 10. Germline V gives CDR1 SQVTM, CDR2 ANQGSEA. The CDR3 extends over 14 amino acids. The CDR3 loop is CSHLGQGGPETQYF. The CDR3 DNA is TGCAGCCATTTGGGACAGGGGGGCCCTGAGACCCAGTACTTC.

The chain employs TRBV28 and TRBJ2-5; D call uncertain. The V gene lost 5 bases and the J gene lost 5 bases, with 9 bases spanning the gap. Germline V lookup: CDR1 MDHEN, CDR2 SYDVKM. This CDR3 has 12 amino acids. The CDR3 spells CASSHQVETQYF. CDR3 sequence (DNA): TGTGCCAGCAGTCACCAGGTGGAGACCCAGTACTTC.

V gene TRBV7-9 combines with J gene TRBJ1-5; a weak D match, TRBD1 (5 bases). V was trimmed by 2 bases and J by 11 bases, leaving 13 bases between them. The CDR3 is 13 residues long. The germline V gene encodes CDR1 SEHNR and CDR2 FQNEAQ (reference sequence). CDR3 nucleotide sequence: TGTGCCAGCAGCTTATTGGGGCTGGAGACCCAGCATTTT. Its translation is CASSLLGLETQHF.

This sequence joins TRBV4-1 and TRBJ2-6, with a tentative D call TRBD2 (5 bases). Trimming removed 3 bases from V and 7 bases from J, with 7 bases in between. The CDR3 extends over 13 amino acids. CDR1 MGHRA and CDR2 YSYEKL come from the germline V gene. CDR3 coding DNA: TGCGCCAGCAGCCACGGGGATGCCAACGTCCTGACTTTC. As protein: CASSHGDANVLTF.

V gene TRBV12-3 or TRBV12-4 combines with J gene TRBJ2-5; TRBD1 is a possible D gene (5 bases). Trimming left V 3 bases short and J 9 bases short, with 20 bases between. The CDR3 length is 15 residues. The CDR3 is CASSFSLGAAMPQYF. Written as DNA, the CDR3 is TGTGCCAGCAGTTTTTCTCTAGGGGCCGCGATGCCCCAGTACTTC.

The chain recombines TRBV20-1 with TRBJ2-5; possible D gene TRBD1, 5 bases. This CDR3 is built from 15 residues. V gave up 1 base and J gave up 2 bases, with 14 bases separating them. CDR1 and CDR2 from the germline V gene are DFQATT and SNEGSKA (reference sequence). The CDR3 DNA follows: TGCAGTGCTAGAGCTTATGGGGCTTTTCAAGAGACCCAGTACTTC. Its translation is CSARAYGAFQETQYF.

In this sample, this clonotype turned up many times. This chain uses TRBV10-3 with TRBJ1-5; D unclear. Trimming removed 3 bases at V and 0 bases at J, with 12 bases between. Germline V gene sequence: CDR1 ENHRY, CDR2 SYGVKD. The length of the CDR3 is 16 residues. CDR3 sequence reads: CAISDRLGISNQPQHF. The CDR3 bases are TGTGCCATCAGTGACAGGTTAGGCATTAGCAATCAGCCCCAGCATTTT.

The chain has TRBV5-1 and TRBJ2-7; perhaps TRBD2 as D (6 bases). Deletions cut 4 bases from V and 3 bases from J, with 23 bases between. Per the germline V gene, CDR1 is SGHRS and CDR2 is YFSETQ. The CDR3 has 17 amino acids. CDR3 sequence (DNA): TGCGCCAGCAGCGACCTGGGGGGTGCGCTGCTACACTACGAGCAGTACTTC. This sequence encodes CASSDLGGALLHYEQYF.

The chain is built from TRBV7-9 and TRBJ2-7; D might be TRBD1 or TRBD2, each matching 5 bases. The CDR3 contains 15 residues. V lost 1 base, J lost 2 bases, and 12 bases lay in between. Germline V lookup: CDR1 SEHNR, CDR2 FQNEAQ (reference sequence). The CDR3 DNA sequence: TGTGCCAGCAGCTTAGTAGGGACGGACACCTACGAGCAGTACTTC. Translation: CASSLVGTDTYEQYF.

With regard to this clonotype: A much larger clone is a single base away; this may be a read error. The chain couples TRBV7-2 to TRBJ2-7; D is perhaps TRBD2 (5 bases). The germline CDR1 and CDR2 sequences are SGHTA and FQGNSA. This CDR3 is built from 12 residues. The CDR3, as DNA: TGTGCCAGCAGCTTGAACGACTACGGGCAGTACTTC. Protein: CASSLNDYGQYF.

This clonotype has at least ten counts. The chain links TRBV29-1 to TRBJ1-2; D is perhaps TRBD1 (5 bases). The germline V gene has CDR1 SQVTM and CDR2 ANQGSEA. The length of the CDR3 is 14 residues. The V and J ends lost 2 bases and 5 bases respectively, with 15 bases between them. The CDR3 here is CSVELGNGGYGYTF. In nucleotides, the CDR3 is TGCAGCGTTGAATTGGGGAATGGGGGGTATGGCTACACCTTC.

This clonotype was counted a few times. The J gene is TRBJ2-7, the V gene TRBV29-1; D is undetermined. Germline-derived CDR1 and CDR2 are SQVTM and ANQGSEA. Trimming took 3 bases from V and 2 from J, leaving 11 bases between them. This CDR3 contains 13 residues. Here the CDR3 DNA reads TGCAGCGTTGACACCTCGGATCCCTACGAGCAGTACTTC. Its protein product is CSVDTSDPYEQYF.

This clonotype has just a few counts. Its ends do not fully match the called genes, so a read error is possible. The V gene is TRBV24-1, the J gene TRBJ2-5; no firm D call. The CDR3 sequence is 14 residues long. Germline CDR1 and CDR2: KGHDR and SFDVKD. CDR3 amino acids: CASSSLRAKRTQYF. In DNA form, the CDR3 reads TGTGCCAGCAGTAGCCTCCGGGCCAAACGGACCCAGTACTTC.

This clonotype was seen many times. This chain links TRBV9 with TRBJ2-7; 7 nucleotides match TRBD2. This CDR3 comprises 15 residues. Germline lookup yields CDR1 SGDLS and CDR2 YYNGEE. With 4 bases clipped from V and 0 bases from J, the junction kept 7 bases outside the gene matches. The CDR3 region has the DNA TGTGCCAGCAGCCCTAGCGGTCGAGGCTCCTACGAGCAGTACTTC. Amino acids: CASSPSGRGSYEQYF.

The chain combines TRBV29-1 with TRBJ2-6; D not certain. Trimming removed 8 bases from V and 0 bases from J, with 11 bases in between. CDR1 and CDR2 (germline): SQVTM, ANQGSEA. CDR3 length: 14 residues. The CDR3 bases are TGCAGCTTAAGGACCATCTCTGGGGCCAACGTCCTGACTTTC. Translation gives CSLRTISGANVLTF.

This clonotype was recorded many times. This rearrangement joins TRBV6-5 to TRBJ1-1; maybe TRBD1 (5 bases). CDR1 MNHEY and CDR2 SVGAGI come from the germline V gene. The CDR3 loop spans 13 amino acids. With 2 bases removed from V and 6 bases from J, the gap between germline ends came to 10 bases. CDR3 nucleotides: TGTGCCAGCAGTTACGACGGACACTCTGAAGCTTTCTTT. It encodes CASSYDGHSEAFF.